Listed below are T cell receptor beta chains from one sample, sequenced in a study of vaccination and CD4 T cells after COVID-19. TCRdb re-analysed the PCR reads in MiXCR, keeping a single row per CDR3 protein. The top ten clones hold about 8.3% of a sample with 20,000 or so distinct CDR3 sequences, around 66% of them seen once. Antigens for these TCRs are unknown. The sequenced sample consisted of CD4+ T cells from blood, cultured in vitro. The origin of the receptors is a human donor who had recovered from COVID-19. CDR3s leave out the opening cysteine and the closing phenylalanine or tryptophan. Size tells how often a clone was seen (once, few, many) or the class of an expanded clone, and some rows leave it out.

clone_size | v_call | cdr3_aa
- | TRBV7-2 | ASSLGAGRGEKLF
- | TRBV7-2 | ASSSAGGAVGYGYT
- | TRBV19 | ASSMGQPVAKNIQY
few | TRBV19 | ASQPHFLGDSYEQY
- | TRBV7-2 | ASSLVSVGTDTQY
- | TRBV7-9 | ASSLGRGPEAF
- | TRBV28 | ASSSQLPGQGMAGELF
few | TRBV28 | ASSVDRGRAYGYT
few | TRBV27 | ASRLDLQNTEAF
- | TRBV20-1 | SAGLGVGANVLT
- | TRBV28 | ASSLGRTSGYSPLH
- | TRBV20-1 | SARDVFGRATEAF
few | TRBV6-1 | ASRRTLDDQPQH
- | TRBV30 | AWSPRTGMRGYT
- | TRBV6-1 | ASLNRGGSTEAF
- | TRBV28 | ASSTAGTGKKTQY
- | TRBV7-2 | ASSSTQTGIRGYT
- | TRBV20-1 | SARGGPYGYT
- | TRBV20-1 | RPPARPYREPQH
few | TRBV6-1 | ASRSWGQGVEQY
- | TRBV12-3/TRBV12-4 | ASSPGQRTQPQH
few | TRBV19 | ASSIATYSNQPQH
few | TRBV15 | ATSRDRGTNEKLF
once | TRBV12-3/TRBV12-4 | ASSFPRLAASTDTQY
- | TRBV12-1 | ASSFAREQGNYGYT
- | TRBV6-1 | ASQPPRQGLSNQPQH
- | TRBV6-1 | ASKPRRNTGELF